This TCR beta chain was sequenced for a study of identical twins (dated by TCRdb to 2015 to 2016). Background on the whole study: TCR alpha and beta repertoires from monozygotic twins, unrelated adults of various ages and cord blood were deep-sequenced to test whether fetal clonotypes persist. To rule out contamination, replicate twin experiments were performed at different times with different library preparation protocols.

Preparation of the library involved 5' RACE. Sequencing was carried out with an Illumina HiSeq 2000. A universal primer binding site was introduced by template switching, and a unique molecular identifier was present in the final cDNA, enabling accurate counting of TCR cDNA molecules. Specific primers in the conserved constant-segment region were used to synthesize first-strand cDNA for the TCR alpha and beta chains. Each cDNA library was double barcoded, with a SMART-Mk sample barcode plus Illumina barcodes, to control for contamination. TruSeq adapter sequences and Illumina sample barcodes were added in two successive PCR steps. TCR alpha and beta cDNA libraries were sequenced on the Illumina HiSeq platform with custom primers. The study's own analysis went as follows. MiGEC processed the raw reads to extract unique molecular identifiers, while MiXCR was used to determine the CDR3 positions. For each individual, recombination models were inferred using an EM algorithm with the repgenHMM and IGoR tools. Shared clonotypes were analyzed with the tcR package in R, and sharing was normalized by the product of cloneset sizes. To study raw recombination without the effects of thymic and clonal selection, out-of-frame nonproductive sequences were analyzed. The public reads were reprocessed in TCRdb via fastp at Q25 and MiXCR, keeping in-frame beta chains. Identical CDR3 proteins give one entry, which carries the most common genes and DNA. These V and J calls derive from TCRdb rather than the authors' analysis. The sample includes 420,000 or so distinct CDR3 sequences, with approximately 17% observed a single time. The ten largest clones take up about 12% of the sample.

At the junction V is shortened by 0 bases and J by 2 bases, with 11 bases in between. Including cysteine and phenylalanine, the CDR3 has 14 amino acids. This entry keeps only the CDR3 DNA: 42 bases, framed from base 1. CDR1 and CDR2, per the germline V gene (reference sequence), are DFQATT and SNEGSKA. On this clonotype itself: Its antigen specificity is not known. No quality values exist for individual bases; no much larger clone is one base distant.

The study at large found these results: Excess twin sharing in beta out-of-frame sequences was weaker because fewer shared sequences lowered the signal-to-noise ratio. Compared with coincidental sharing between unrelated individuals, an excess of low generation-probability sequences was observed among out-of-frame TCR alpha sequences shared between twins. Out-of-frame TCR alpha sharing in monozygotic twins was systematically underestimated by recombination models, whereas sharing between unrelated individuals was in agreement with the recombination models. Zero-insertion analyses could be partly confounded by invariant T cells such as MAIT and iNKT, although diverse VJ usage argued against such confounding for most clonotypes. Because the same donors could not be followed over many years, the conclusions relied on cross-sectional statistical analysis. Fewer insertions were carried by abundant cord blood beta clonotypes, a similar but weaker trend appeared in young adult naive repertoires, and no such trend appeared in memory repertoires.

Every donor was a healthy Caucasian. Three unrelated non-twin adults were also sequenced: a male aged 18 to 30, a male aged 50 to 60 and a female aged 50 to 60. Using Miltenyi CD45RO+ enrichment and human naive T-cell isolation kits, memory (CD45RO+) and naive T cells were isolated from PBMC. The TCR comes from a man between 45 and 60 years old in good health. The chain is assembled from TRBV20-1 and TRBJ2-7; matching of 6 bases hints at TRBD2 as the D gene. What was sequenced was naive T cells sorted from blood. The cell subset or site label, as the study defines it: cells isolated with a human naive T-cell isolation kit. CDR3 reads: CSAREGAGTYEQYF. The nucleotide sequence reads TGCAGTGCTAGAGAAGGGGCGGGAACCTACGAGCAGTACTTC.